This T cell receptor (beta chain) was documented in a study of response to subunit inactivated influenza vaccine. Study results and limitations: A suggestion made by the authors is that each seasonal influenza vaccination recruits few new T cells.

This clonotype showed up just a few times. As yet, its antigen is unknown. Between the trimmed V and J ends, which lost 5 bases and 7 bases, there was a span of 17 bases. Looked up from germline, CDR1 is DFQATT and CDR2 is SNEGSKA (reference sequence). The CDR3 is 14 amino acids. TCRdb used MiXCR to reprocess the RT-PCR reads, holding one entry per CDR3 protein. The top ten clones hold 10% to 15% of a sample with fewer than 600,000 distinct CDR3 sequences, approximately 7.3% of them seen once. The receptor comes from a man aged 50-75 years who received an inactivated influenza vaccine. This specimen consisted of PBMCs from blood, obtained roughly 24 months after vaccination. The V and J genes are TRBV20-1 and TRBJ1-4, with D tentatively TRBD1 (5 bases). The CDR3 DNA follows: TGCAGTGCTGGGGACGCCCGCGGGGGTGAAAAACTGTTTTTT. Amino acid sequence: CSAGDARGGEKLFF.